This passage covers 29 T cell receptor beta chains from one sample sequenced in a study of shared clonotypes between healthy human individuals. Using immunoSEQ multiplex PCR, the repertoire was profiled, and TCRdb retains in-frame clones only, with some absent. The sample includes over a million clones, about 75% of them seen just once. Specimen: memory CD4+ T cells sorted from blood. Subset reported: CD45RA-negative fraction. These receptor sequences come from a man younger than 35 in good health.

Points on this clone: Other nucleotide sequences in the sample specify the same CDR3. The chain joins TRBV7-2 to TRBJ2-1, with D possibly TRBD2 on 5 matching bases. Germline V gene sequence: CDR1 SGHTA, CDR2 FQGNSA. The ends were cut back, 0 bases at V and 1 base at J, with 7 bases in the middle. The CDR3 covers 15 residues. As DNA, the CDR3 is TGTGCCAGCAGCTTAGCGGGGAGTTCCTACAATGAGCAGTTCTTC. Its protein is CASSLAGSSYNEQFF.

This chain links TRBV28 with TRBJ1-5, with no clear D. The germline V gene has CDR1 MDHEN and CDR2 SYDVKM. The ends were cut back, 3 bases at V and 2 bases at J, with 14 bases in the middle. The CDR3 sequence is 16 residues long. As DNA, the CDR3 is TGTGCCAGCAGTTTCAGTGGGTTGACTGGCAATCAGCCCCAGCATTTT. It encodes CASSFSGLTGNQPQHF.

As to this clone: Different DNA sequences within this sample yield the same CDR3. The chain recombines TRBV2 with TRBJ2-1; 7 bases line up with TRBD1. Looked up from germline, CDR1 is SNHLY and CDR2 is FYNNEI. The J segment lost 5 bases and the V segment lost 7 bases, leaving 5 bases of the junction unmatched. This CDR3 region has 13 residues. CDR3: CASKRDRNNEQFF. Here the CDR3 DNA reads TGTGCCAGCAAACGGGACAGAAACAATGAGCAGTTCTTC.

The genes are TRBV5-4 and TRBJ2-5, with D perhaps matching TRBD2 (7 bases). V was pared by 3 bases and J by 1 base, with 19 bases between. CDR1 is SGHNT, CDR2 YYREEE, per germline (reference sequence). The CDR3 covers 17 residues. The chain's CDR3 is CASSSGRRGPRQETQYF. CDR3 coding DNA: TGTGCCAGCAGCTCAGGACGGCGGGGGCCACGCCAAGAGACCCAGTACTTC.

Concerning this clone: Different DNA sequences within this sample yield the same CDR3. The rearrangement joins TRBV5-5 to TRBJ1-2; D uncertain. This CDR3 is built from 12 residues. Germline V CDR1 and CDR2: SGHKS, YYEKEE (reference sequence). V was cut by 6 bases and J by 8 bases, with 14 bases left in between. Here the CDR3 reads CASISMGSGYTF. The CDR3 bases are TGTGCCAGCATAAGTATGGGGAGCGGCTACACCTTC. Looking up the rest from reference TRBV5-5 and TRBJ1-2 gives the full variable domain: DAGVTQSPTHLIKTRGQQVTLRCSPISGHKSVSWYQQVLGQGPQFIFQYYEKEERGRGNFPDRFSARQFPNYSSELNVNALLLGDSALYLCASISMGSGYTFGSGTRLTVV.

This clone showed up just once. The chain carries TRBV10-2 and TRBJ1-6; D is uncertain. CDR3 size: 13 residues. V was shortened by 3 bases and J by 7 bases, with 7 bases between the two germline ends. In germline, CDR1 is WSHSY, CDR2 SAAADI. CDR3 loop: CASSEGWNSPLHF. The CDR3 DNA reads as TGCGCCAGCAGTGAAGGGTGGAATTCACCCCTCCACTTT.

In DNA, the CDR3 is TGTGCCAGCAGCCTCACCGGCGGCGAGCAGTACTTC. Translation gives CASSLTGGEQYF. The chain carries TRBV11-3 and TRBJ2-7; D gene ambiguous. Trimming cost V 5 bases and J 6 bases, with 11 bases left between them. In germline, CDR1 is SGHNT, CDR2 YENEEA. The CDR3 loop spans 12 amino acids.

The chain joins TRBV9 to TRBJ2-5; D is ambiguous. Germline assignment: CDR1 SGDLS and CDR2 YYNGEE. The CDR3 runs 13 residues. V lost 4 bases and J lost 1, with 8 bases in between. The CDR3 DNA sequence: TGTGCCAGCAGCCCCCGGAGCCAAGAGACCCAGTACTTC. Its protein product is CASSPRSQETQYF. The complete variable domain, with remaining parts taken from reference TRBV9 and TRBJ2-5, reads DSGVTQTPKHLITATGQRVTLRCSPRSGDLSVYWYQQSLDQGLQFLIQYYNGEERAKGNILERFSAQQFPDLHSELNLSSLELGDSALYFCASSPRSQETQYFGPGTRLLVL.

The chain recombines TRBV13 with TRBJ2-7; TRBD1 matches 7 bases. CDR1 and CDR2 from the germline V gene are PRHDT and FYEKMQ (reference sequence). There are 15 residues in the CDR3. V was pared by 5 bases and J by 5 bases, with 12 bases of the junction left unmatched. Written as DNA, the CDR3 is TGTGCCAGCAGCCCGCAAAGGACAGGAGTGGACGAGCAGTACTTC. The encoded protein is CASSPQRTGVDEQYF.

Here the CDR3 reads CASSTGVGAFF. The CDR3 DNA reads TGTGCCAGCAGCACCGGGGTCGGGGCTTTCTTT. The rearrangement uses TRBV7-2 and TRBJ1-1; D unclear. This CDR3 is built from 11 residues. The germline CDR1 and CDR2 sequences are SGHTA and FQGNSA. Trimming removed 5 bases at V and 11 bases at J, with 12 bases between.

In the case of this clone: Other DNA sequences from this sample encode an identical CDR3 as well. The genes are TRBV5-1 and TRBJ2-3; a weak D match, TRBD2 (7 bases). The CDR3 totals 15 residues. The V and J ends lost 4 bases and 2 bases respectively, with 14 bases between them. Per the germline V gene, CDR1 is SGHRS and CDR2 is YFSETQ. The CDR3 spells CASSRSGGTTDTQYF. DNA of the CDR3: TGCGCCAGCAGCCGATCGGGGGGCACCACAGATACGCAGTATTTT.

This chain uses TRBV7-3 with TRBJ2-5; 7 positions agree with TRBD1. The CDR3 extends over 13 amino acids. V shed 5 bases and J 6 bases; nucleotides not matched to a gene: 6. Germline values: CDR1 SGHTA, CDR2 FQGTGA. The DNA for the CDR3 is TGTGCCAGCAGCGAAACGGACAGGAAGACCCAGTACTTC. This codes for CASSETDRKTQYF.

The chain has TRBV4-2 and TRBJ1-2; D is perhaps TRBD1 (6 bases). V was cut by 4 bases and J by 0 bases, with 21 bases left in between. CDR1 and CDR2 from the germline V gene are LGHNA and YNFKEQ. The CDR3 has 18 amino acids. CDR3 protein: CASSPSESWGASNYGYTF. The DNA for the CDR3 is TGTGCCAGCAGCCCCAGTGAGTCGTGGGGGGCCTCTAACTATGGCTACACCTTC.

A note on this clone: At one boundary the junction diverges from the germline segment, which might be a read error. This chain connects TRBV14 to TRBJ1-6; D remains unclear. Germline V gene lookup returns CDR1 SGHDN and CDR2 FVKESK. The CDR3 is 13 residues long. The CDR3 loop reads CASSQEYKSPLHF. The CDR3 DNA follows: TGTGCCAGCAGCCAAGAGTATAAATCACCCCTCCACTTT.

As DNA, the CDR3 is TGCGCCAGCAGCTCTACGGACCAAGAGACCCAGTACTTC. Translated, it gives CASSSTDQETQYF. The chain employs TRBV5-1 and TRBJ2-5; D ambiguous. The CDR3 runs 13 residues. The ends were cut back, 3 bases at V and 0 bases at J, with 6 bases in the middle. The germline V gene has CDR1 SGHRS and CDR2 YFSETQ.

This rearrangement joins TRBV4-1 to TRBJ1-2, with D tentatively TRBD1 (6 bases). The CDR3 runs to 10 residues. Germline lookup yields CDR1 MGHRA and CDR2 YSYEKL. With 6 bases removed from V and 8 bases from J, the gap between germline ends came to 7 bases. DNA of the CDR3: TGCGCCAGCAGACAGGGAGGCTACACCTTC. Translating gives CASRQGGYTF.

The chain combines TRBV7-6 with TRBJ2-5; TRBD2 is a possible D gene (5 bases). Germline values: CDR1 SGHVS, CDR2 FNYEAQ. CDR3 length: 15 residues. V lost 3 bases to trimming and J lost 1 base, with 12 bases between them. The chain's CDR3 is CASSLAGRIQETQYF. CDR3 in DNA: TGTGCCAGCAGCTTGGCGGGTAGGATCCAAGAGACCCAGTACTTC. Full variable domain (missing parts from reference TRBV7-6 and TRBJ2-5): GAGVSQSPRYKVTKRGQDVALRCDPISGHVSLYWYRQALGQGPEFLTYFNYEAQQDKSGLPNDRFSAERPEGSISTLTIQRTEQRDSAMYRCASSLAGRIQETQYFGPGTRLLVL.

V and J are TRBV10-1 and TRBJ2-7; 7 nucleotides align to TRBD1. CDR1 and CDR2 (germline): WNHNN, SYGVQD (reference sequence). CDR3 length equals 15 residues. V trimming: 3 bases; J trimming: 6 bases; junction bases outside the gene matches: 11. CDR3 DNA sequence: TGCGCCAGCAGTGATTCCGCGACAGGGATTGGCGAGCAGTACTTC. This translates into CASSDSATGIGEQYF.

V usage is TRBV5-6 and J usage is TRBJ2-7; D remains ambiguous. CDR3 length: 14 residues. Trimming took off 2 bases at V and 6 bases at J, with 15 bases between the two ends. CDR1 and CDR2 (germline): SGHDT, YYEEEE. The CDR3 is CASSLNGVNLEQYF. For the CDR3, the DNA is TGTGCCAGCAGCTTAAACGGAGTCAACCTCGAGCAGTACTTC.

V and J are TRBV10-3 and TRBJ2-2, with TRBD1 matching 8 bases. With 7 bases clipped from V and 4 bases from J, the junction kept 5 bases outside the gene matches. The CDR3 runs 14 residues. From germline, CDR1 is ENHRY and CDR2 SYGVKD. The CDR3 DNA is TGTGCCATCAAGGGGACAGGACCCACCGGGGAGCTGTTTTTT. This gives the protein CAIKGTGPTGELFF.

This clone was seen a single time. The chain is built from TRBV6-5 and TRBJ1-1, with TRBD1 matching over 7 bases. The V gene end was trimmed by 2 bases and the J gene end by 6 bases; junction bases not matched to a gene: 3. CDR3 length: 13 amino acids. Germline V gene lookup returns CDR1 MNHEY and CDR2 SVGAGI. The chain's CDR3 is CASSYTDRSEAFF. DNA of the CDR3: TGTGCCAGCAGTTACACGGACAGGTCTGAAGCTTTCTTT.

V gene TRBV9 combines with J gene TRBJ1-3; D remains ambiguous. Trimming removed 0 bases from V and 4 bases from J, with 11 bases in between. Germline values: CDR1 SGDLS, CDR2 YYNGEE. The CDR3 length is 15 residues. CDR3: CASSVAAATGNTIYF. The CDR3, as DNA: TGTGCCAGCAGCGTAGCCGCGGCAACGGGAAACACCATATATTTT. Full variable domain (rest looked up from reference TRBV9 and TRBJ1-3): DSGVTQTPKHLITATGQRVTLRCSPRSGDLSVYWYQQSLDQGLQFLIQYYNGEERAKGNILERFSAQQFPDLHSELNLSSLELGDSALYFCASSVAAATGNTIYFGEGSWLTVV.

This chain connects TRBV7-8 to TRBJ1-1, with TRBD1 matching over 7 bases. CDR1 and CDR2 from the germline V gene are SGHVS and FQNEAQ. V dropped 5 bases and J dropped 4; count of bases not matched to a gene: 7. This CDR3 region has 14 residues. CDR3 sequence (DNA): TGTGCCAGCAGCGCCAACAGGGGAGGCACTGAAGCTTTCTTT. This codes for CASSANRGGTEAFF.

The gene calls are TRBV4-3 and TRBJ2-1, with D perhaps given as TRBD1 or TRBD2 (6 bases each). Trimming removed 4 bases at V and 5 bases at J, with 12 bases between. The V gene's germline CDR1 is LGHNA and CDR2 YSLEER. This CDR3 has 14 residues. The CDR3 DNA reads as TGCGCCAGCAGCCTTAGGGGGGCGGACAATGAGCAGTTCTTC. This codes for CASSLRGADNEQFF.

In its sample, this clone was seen once. V is TRBV7-8 and J is TRBJ1-1; 10 bases are a match to TRBD1. Germline assignment: CDR1 SGHVS and CDR2 FQNEAQ. The V and J ends lost 3 bases and 1 base, in that order; junction bases with no gene match: 2. CDR3 length equals 15 residues. CDR3 nucleotide sequence: TGTGCCAGCAGCTTGACAGGGGGCAGGAACACTGAAGCTTTCTTT. Amino acids: CASSLTGGRNTEAFF.

V is TRBV7-8 and J is TRBJ2-3; no clear D. The CDR3 loop spans 14 amino acids. Trimming pared 3 bases from V and 2 bases from J, leaving 9 bases between. Germline CDR1 reads SGHVS; CDR2 reads FQNEAQ. The CDR3: CASSFGGITDTQYF. DNA of the CDR3: TGTGCCAGCAGCTTTGGCGGAATCACAGATACGCAGTATTTT.

J is TRBJ2-4 and V is TRBV7-9; 7 bases match TRBD1. The CDR3 length is 19 residues. CDR1 and CDR2 (germline): SEHNR, FQNEAQ (reference sequence). With V trimmed by 4 bases and J by 0 bases, 15 bases remained unmatched. DNA for the CDR3: TGTGCCAGCAGCTGGGACAGTCAAGAAAAGGGGCTAGCCAAAAACATTCAGTACTTC. Residues: CASSWDSQEKGLAKNIQYF.

V and J are TRBV18 and TRBJ2-7, with unresolved D. The CDR3 runs to 11 residues. The V and J ends lost 2 bases and 3 bases respectively, with 2 bases between them. The V gene's germline CDR1 is KGHSH and CDR2 LQKENI. The CDR3 sequence: CASSPNYEQYF. CDR3 sequence (DNA): TGTGCCAGCTCACCAAACTACGAGCAGTACTTC.

Concerning this clone itself: One junction end disagrees with the germline gene, perhaps due to a read error. The V and J genes are TRBV5-1 and TRBJ1-2, with D possibly matching TRBD1 (6 bases). Germline CDR1 and CDR2: SGHRS and YFSETQ. The CDR3 is 14 amino acids. CDR3 loop: CASSLNLDSYVYTF. The CDR3 nucleotides read TGCGCCAGCAGCTTGAACCTGGACAGCTATGTCTACACCTTC.